This T cell receptor beta chain was recovered during a study of radiotherapy plus CTLA-4 blockade in lung cancer. Findings of the study overall: Early clone dynamics of blood T cells, plus interferon-beta, reportedly predicted response best.

The CDR3 consists of 14 residues. The germline V and J ends were trimmed by 2 bases and 4 bases, with 11 bases remaining between them. Germline loops: CDR1 MGHRA, CDR2 YSYEKL. Notes on this clone: Its antigen is still unknown.

Sequencing was performed with immunoSEQ multiplex PCR; in TCRdb, only in-frame clones are kept and a portion is missing. The top ten hold around 0.78% of the sample, which has over 75,000 clones, roughly 80% seen once. The receptor comes from a human donor with non-small cell lung cancer who had stable disease on radiotherapy plus ipilimumab. The specimen comprised peripheral blood, sampled from a patient treated with radiotherapy plus ipilimumab. The rearrangement links TRBV4-1 to TRBJ1-2; D may be TRBD1 (5 bases). CDR3 sequence reads: CASSQPEGSYGYTF. The CDR3, as DNA: TGCGCCAGCAGCCAACCGGAGGGGTCCTATGGCTACACCTTC.